Below, one TCR beta chain is given with its context. This clonotype was seen a few times. The target of this receptor is not known. Base qualities are not at hand, and no much larger clone is one base apart. These data originate in a study of Graves' ophthalmopathy and Graves' hyperthyroidism (dated by TCRdb to the late 2010s). Concerning the study at large: Hyperthyroidism was defined as stable when no progression to ophthalmopathy occurred within 18 months of follow-up. The study used signatures of the TCR beta repertoire to tell Graves' ophthalmopathy apart from Graves' hyperthyroidism and to predict which patients would progress to ophthalmopathy. In total, some 130 blood samples were TCR-sequenced: under 45 ophthalmopathy, roughly 77 hyperthyroidism and roughly 17 hyperthyroidism-to-ophthalmopathy patients. To explore V-J signatures distinguishing ophthalmopathy from hyperthyroidism, a discovery set of about a hundred patients (fewer than 45 ophthalmopathy, roughly 55 stable hyperthyroidism) was enrolled. For independent validation, a separate cohort was made up of approximately 19 hyperthyroidism patients plus 17 patients who later progressed from hyperthyroidism to ophthalmopathy. T-cell repertoires of thyroid tissue and blood were compared in 5 or 6 hyperthyroidism patients. Once sampling was done, hyperthyroidism patients were given methimazole at a starting dose of 30 mg daily, while ophthalmopathy patients were given high-dose intravenous methylprednisolone.

For repertoire sequencing, TCR beta CDR3 regions were amplified from RNA transcripts. The first round was an RT-PCR using HTBI primers with the Qiagen OneStep RT-PCR kit, and this first round was followed by a second-round multiplex PCR, then size selection and purification. Libraries were sequenced paired-end with 100 bp reads on an Illumina HiSeq2000. In the source study's methods: SOAPnuke was used to process the reads, removing any read that contained adapters or uncalled bases, had a mean Phred below 15, or lacked an exact match to the constant primer or identifier. COPE v1.2.5 was used to merge the high-quality paired reads. Each unique nucleotide sequence was defined as a clonotype, and clonotypes were aligned to IMGT TRB V, D and J references with MiTCR v1.1. Only V-J combinations with frequency above 0.0001 were analysed, covering about 99% of repertoires. For each V-J combination, a TCR clonal expansion and chaos score was defined as the ratio of F50 clonal expansion to chaos observed in the TCRdist matrix. Features were reduced by Welch's t-statistics and random forest to around 13 V-J combinations, which fed a naive Bayes classifier. Thyroid-blood repertoire similarity was quantified with the Morisita-Horn index. TCRdb trimmed public reads at Q25 via fastp, called clones via MiXCR and kept in-frame beta chains. CDR3 protein duplicates are merged, each entry listing the most common genes and DNA. TCRdb's processing, not the study's, gives the V and J calls here. Across this sample there are approximately 1.2 million distinct CDR3 sequences, with roughly two fifths seen only once. The top ten hold around 10% of the sample.

The full study reports these points: Most expanded thyroid clonotypes with a frequency above 0.001 also appeared in blood, which suggests that blood repertoires may reflect the immune response in the thyroid. In validation, the model predicted ophthalmopathy progression with about 71% sensitivity and less than 80% specificity; some 13 predicted patients were CT-confirmed with GO in a median of approximately six months. Ophthalmopathy was separated from stable hyperthyroidism by the 13-signature model with more than 85% sensitivity and 81% to 83% specificity in cross-validation and with 80%/75% in the test set. No statistical method was used to set the sample size in advance, and the investigators knew which group each participant was assigned to.

Hyperthyroidism patients were newly diagnosed, with disease duration under 2 months, and aged 18 to 65 years. Patients with other autoimmune diseases, uncontrolled infections, pregnancy or lactation were excluded from the study. Clinical symptoms, serum thyroxine, TRAb, thyroid ultrasound and orbital computed tomography formed the basis of the diagnosis. Total RNA was extracted using Trizol reagent, and RNA quality was checked on an Agilent 2100 Bioanalyzer. This clonotype originated in an adult man with Graves' hyperthyroidism. Sequencing input: peripheral blood or thyroid tissue (not recorded which).

The sequenced DNA: TGTGCCAGCAGTGCCTCCGGGACAGGGGGGATCAAGCCCCAGCATTTT. Its coded protein is CASSASGTGGIKPQHF. The chain uses TRBV27 and TRBJ1-5, and TRBD1 aligns with 11 junction nucleotides. The germline V gene (reference sequence) specifies MNHEY as CDR1 and SMNVEV as CDR2. The CDR3 goes from the cysteine to the phenylalanine over 16 residues. Of the read, only the CDR3 DNA is kept; its 48 bases are in frame from base 1. From V the trimming removes 5 bases and from J it removes 8 bases, while the gene matches leave 11 bases of the junction unaccounted for.